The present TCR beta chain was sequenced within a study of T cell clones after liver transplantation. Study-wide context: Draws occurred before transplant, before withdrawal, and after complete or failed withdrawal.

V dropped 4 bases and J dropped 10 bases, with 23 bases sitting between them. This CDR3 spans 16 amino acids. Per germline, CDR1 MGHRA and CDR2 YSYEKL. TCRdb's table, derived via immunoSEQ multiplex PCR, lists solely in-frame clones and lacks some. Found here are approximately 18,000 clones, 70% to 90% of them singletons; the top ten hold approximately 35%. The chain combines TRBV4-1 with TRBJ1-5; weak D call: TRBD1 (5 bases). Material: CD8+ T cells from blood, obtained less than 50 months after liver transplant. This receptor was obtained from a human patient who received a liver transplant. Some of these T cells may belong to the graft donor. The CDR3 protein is CASSRAGASATYPQHF. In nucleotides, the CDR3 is TGCGCCAGCAGCCGGGCCGGGGCTAGTGCTACTTATCCCCAGCATTTT.